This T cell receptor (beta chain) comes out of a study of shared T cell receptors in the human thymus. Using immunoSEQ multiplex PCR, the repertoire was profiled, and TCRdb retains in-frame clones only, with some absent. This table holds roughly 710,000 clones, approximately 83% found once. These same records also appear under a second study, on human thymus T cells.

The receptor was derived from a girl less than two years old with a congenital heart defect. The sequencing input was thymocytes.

CDR3 sequence: CASSLGQGGSSGTQYF. The CDR3 DNA reads as TGCGCCAGCAGCCTCGGACAGGGTGGCTCTTCAGGTACGCAGTATTTT. The chain uses TRBV5-1 and TRBJ2-3; 8 bases line up with TRBD1. CDR1 is SGHRS, CDR2 YFSETQ, per germline. After removal of 4 bases from V and 8 bases from J, the junction contained 15 bases not matched to a gene. The CDR3 has 16 amino acids.